Sequencing of this TCR beta chain was carried out in a study of T cell repertoires in cytomegalovirus infection. Looking at the study overall: Recently identified HLA-C-restricted and well-studied HLA-B-restricted CMV epitopes were used. Public TCR beta signature analysis indicated the presence of both CMV infection and matching HLA type. Study findings and constraints: What dominated the ex vivo response were HLA-C-restricted CMV-specific TCR beta clonotypes.

TCRdb re-derived calls from the reads in MiXCR, one entry per CDR3 protein. The table shows about 920,000 distinct CDR3 sequences, with more than 25% occurring only once. The germline V gene encodes CDR1 SGHVS and CDR2 FNYEAQ. CDR3 length: 13 residues. As concerns this clonotype: The antigen remains unidentified. The germline gene is not matched at one end of the junction; a read error may be the cause.

This sequence joins TRBV7-6 and TRBJ2-1; D remains ambiguous. The source of this sequence is a human donor in good health (CMV status not recorded). Some clones in this sample may be carry-over from other donors' samples. The material was cultured CD8+ T cells from PBMCs, obtained from culture after CMV antigen stimulation. CDR3: CASSTLGSDEQFF. Written as DNA, the CDR3 is TGTGCTAGCAGCACCCTCGGCTCCGATGAGCAGTTCTTC.